The sequence of this TCR beta chain was determined in a study of blood T cells in healthy people across ages (dated by TCRdb to the mid-2010s). Turning to the overall study: In model experiments, roughly one uniquely barcoded TCR beta cDNA molecule per two T cells was captured by template switching. Two additional independent replicas of 1 million unique cDNA reads from the same blood draw were analyzed for two donors (one aged 18 to 29 and one aged 80 or older). The donors were split into four age groups: young (average 16 years), middle-aged (39), aged (about 62) and long-lived (about 82). To avoid experimental bias, donors of different ages were spread randomly across the sequencing lanes. Using deep sequencing normalized with unique cDNA molecular identifiers, the study measured how TCR beta repertoire diversity changes with age. The study at large found these results: As age increased, observed TCR beta diversity per million T cells dropped in a roughly linear way, and a significant reduction was already evident by age approximately 40. Because profiling used bulk unsorted PBMCs, naive and antigen-experienced compartments could not be compared conclusively. There was a strong correlation between observed TCR beta diversity and the percentage of naive T cells measured by flow cytometry. Total diversity estimates from one million sequenced T cells were considered lower bounds and underestimates. The CMV infection status of donors was not known, potentially confounding age-related changes in expanded clonotypes. Compared with the aged group, the long-lived group had more naive CD4+ T cells, fewer expanded clones and increased TCR diversity, a pattern suggesting age selection.

Notes on this clonotype: What this receptor recognizes is not known. Base-call qualities are not available, and no considerably larger clone is one nucleotide away.

Preparation of the library involved 5' RACE. Sequencer: Illumina HiSeq 2500. A second roughly 7 to 11 cycle PCR used a sample-barcoded 5' primer and a J-beta primer mix. A unique molecular identifier was introduced onto each TCR beta cDNA molecule by a template-switch 5' adaptor carrying 12 random nucleotides. Each sample yielded at least 3 million CDR3-containing paired-end reads. The Mint cDNA synthesis kit, primed by a TRBC-specific oligonucleotide, was used to synthesize first-strand cDNA from all RNA. All cDNA was treated with uracil-DNA glycosylase and then went through a first 18-cycle PCR with the universal primers M1SS and BC2_uni_R. For the original study's pipeline: For normalization, 1 million high-quality reads, each with a distinct molecular identifier, were randomly selected from each sample. Instead of being binned into consensus sequences, reads with shared molecular identifiers were discarded. MiTCR, with a Q25 quality threshold and the strictest error-elimination algorithm, was used for CDR3 identification, clonotype clustering and error correction. A nonparametric unseen species model using Euler transformation provided a lower-bound estimate of total TCR beta diversity. TCRdb reprocessed the public reads (quality trimming at Q25 with fastp, clone calling with MiXCR) and kept in-frame beta chains. Rows with a matching CDR3 protein are joined into one entry that keeps the most common DNA and genes. TCRdb's processing, not the authors' own work, is the source of the V and J calls. Within this sample are roughly 680,000 distinct CDR3 sequences, with around 45% of them counted one time only. Together, the top ten hold about a third of the sample.

Donors were about 36 systemically healthy Caucasian individuals from Russia aged about 6 to 100 years. Approximately 9.3 milliliters of peripheral blood were collected from each donor into EDTA-treated Vacutainer tubes. Ficoll-Paque density-gradient centrifugation was used to isolate PBMCs, with at least 7 million per sample. Total RNA was extracted from PBMCs with Trizol reagent, with at least 5 micrograms obtained per sample. The percentages of naive CD45RAhigh/CD27high T cells were determined by flow cytometry on a PBMC aliquot from every donor. Looking up the germline V gene yields CDR1 SGHRS and CDR2 YFSETQ. Including cysteine and phenylalanine, the CDR3 has 12 amino acids. Only the CDR3 DNA is retained, 36 bases long and in frame from the first base. Trimming costs V 0 bases and J 8 bases, and their ends lie 8 bases apart.

The source of this sequence is a woman aged 55-69 years in good health. The rearranged segments are TRBV5-1 and TRBJ1-2; no D segment can be confidently identified. The sequenced sample was blood. The CDR3 is CASSLDAGGYTF. The nucleotide sequence is TGCGCCAGCAGCTTGGACGCGGGCGGCTACACCTTC.